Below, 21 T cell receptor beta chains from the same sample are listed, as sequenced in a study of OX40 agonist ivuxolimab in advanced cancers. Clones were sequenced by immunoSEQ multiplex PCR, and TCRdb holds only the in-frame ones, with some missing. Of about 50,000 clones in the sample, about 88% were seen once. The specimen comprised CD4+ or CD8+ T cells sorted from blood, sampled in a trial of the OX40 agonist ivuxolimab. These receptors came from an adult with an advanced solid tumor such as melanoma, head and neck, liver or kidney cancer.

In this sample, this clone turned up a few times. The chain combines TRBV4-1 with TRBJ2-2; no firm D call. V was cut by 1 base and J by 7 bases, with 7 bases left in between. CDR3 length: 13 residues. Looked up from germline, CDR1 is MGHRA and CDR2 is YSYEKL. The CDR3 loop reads CASSQGWDGELFF. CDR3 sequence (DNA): TGCGCCAGCAGCCAAGGCTGGGACGGGGAGCTGTTTTTT.

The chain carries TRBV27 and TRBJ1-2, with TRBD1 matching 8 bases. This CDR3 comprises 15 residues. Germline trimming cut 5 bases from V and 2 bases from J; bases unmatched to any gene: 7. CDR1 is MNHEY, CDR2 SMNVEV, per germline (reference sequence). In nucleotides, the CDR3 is TGTGCCAGCAGTAGCAGGGGGCGCGGGAACTATGGCTACACCTTC. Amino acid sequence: CASSSRGRGNYGYTF.

CDR3 sequence: CASRGTGSDNQPQHF. The DNA of the CDR3 is TGTGCCAGCAGGGGGACAGGGTCCGACAATCAGCCCCAGCATTTT. The rearrangement links TRBV27 to TRBJ1-5; 9 bases are a match to TRBD1. Trimming cost V 6 bases and J 3 bases; bases outside gene matches: 6. Per the germline V gene, CDR1 is MNHEY and CDR2 is SMNVEV (reference sequence). The CDR3 contains 15 residues.

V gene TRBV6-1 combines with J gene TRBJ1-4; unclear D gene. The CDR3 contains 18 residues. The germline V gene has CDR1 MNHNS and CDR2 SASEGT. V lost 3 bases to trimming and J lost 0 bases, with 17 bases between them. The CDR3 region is CASSEFGQTAATNEKLFF. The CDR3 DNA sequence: TGTGCCAGCAGTGAGTTCGGTCAGACCGCCGCAACTAATGAAAAACTGTTTTTT.

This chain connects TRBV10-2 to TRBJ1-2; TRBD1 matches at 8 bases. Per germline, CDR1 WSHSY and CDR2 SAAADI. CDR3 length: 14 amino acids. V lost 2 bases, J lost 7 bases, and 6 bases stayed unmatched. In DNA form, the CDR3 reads TGCGCCAGCAGTGAGGACAGGGGTATGGGTGGCTACACCTTC. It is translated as CASSEDRGMGGYTF.

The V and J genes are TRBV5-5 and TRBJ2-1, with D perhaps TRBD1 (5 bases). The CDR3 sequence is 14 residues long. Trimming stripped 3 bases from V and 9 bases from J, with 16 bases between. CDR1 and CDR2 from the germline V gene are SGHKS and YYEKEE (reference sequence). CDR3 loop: CASSSSTANPEQFF. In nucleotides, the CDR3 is TGTGCCAGCAGCTCCTCGACAGCTAACCCTGAGCAGTTCTTC.

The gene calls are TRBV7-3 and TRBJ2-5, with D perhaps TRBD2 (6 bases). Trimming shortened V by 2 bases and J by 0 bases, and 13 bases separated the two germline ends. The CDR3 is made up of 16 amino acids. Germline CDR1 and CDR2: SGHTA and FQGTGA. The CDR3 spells CASSLVGGVYQETQYF. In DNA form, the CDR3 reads TGTGCCAGCAGCTTAGTGGGGGGAGTTTACCAAGAGACCCAGTACTTC.

CDR3 sequence: CARSLKEQFF. The CDR3 region has the DNA TGTGCCAGAAGCTTGAAGGAGCAGTTCTTC. V gene TRBV5-3 combines with J gene TRBJ2-1; unclear D gene. TRBV5-3 is labeled an ORF, and its function is uncertain. Trimming took off 1 base at V and 10 bases at J, with 3 bases between the two ends. The CDR3 extends over 10 amino acids.

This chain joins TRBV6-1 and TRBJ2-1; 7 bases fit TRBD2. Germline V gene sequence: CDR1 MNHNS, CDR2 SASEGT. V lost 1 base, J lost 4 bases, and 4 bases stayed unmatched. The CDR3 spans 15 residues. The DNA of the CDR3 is TGTGCCAGCAGTGAAGATCCAGCGGGGTACAATGAGCAGTTCTTC. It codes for CASSEDPAGYNEQFF.

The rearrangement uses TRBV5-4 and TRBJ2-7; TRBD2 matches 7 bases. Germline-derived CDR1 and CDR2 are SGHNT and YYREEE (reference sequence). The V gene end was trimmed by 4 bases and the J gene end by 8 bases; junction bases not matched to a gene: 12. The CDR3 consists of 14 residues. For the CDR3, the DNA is TGTGCCAGCAGCCAGGGACTGGGGGAGGGGAAGCAGTACTTC. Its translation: CASSQGLGEGKQYF.

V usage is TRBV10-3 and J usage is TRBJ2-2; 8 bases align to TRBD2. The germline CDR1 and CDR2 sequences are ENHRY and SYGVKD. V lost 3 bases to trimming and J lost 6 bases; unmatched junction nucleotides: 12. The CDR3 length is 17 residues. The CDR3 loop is CAISEYVAGTKAGELFF. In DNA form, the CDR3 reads TGTGCCATCAGTGAATACGTAGCGGGGACAAAGGCCGGGGAGCTGTTTTTT.

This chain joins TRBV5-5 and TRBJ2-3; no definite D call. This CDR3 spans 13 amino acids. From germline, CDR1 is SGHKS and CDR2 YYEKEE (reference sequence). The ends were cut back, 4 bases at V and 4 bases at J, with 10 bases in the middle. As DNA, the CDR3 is TGTGCCAGCAGCCCAGCCAATGCAGATACGCAGTATTTT. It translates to CASSPANADTQYF.

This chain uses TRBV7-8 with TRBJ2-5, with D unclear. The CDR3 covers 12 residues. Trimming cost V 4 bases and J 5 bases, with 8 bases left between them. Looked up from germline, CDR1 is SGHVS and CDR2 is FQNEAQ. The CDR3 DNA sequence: TGTGCCAGCAGCTACACAGAGGAGACCCAGTACTTC. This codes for CASSYTEETQYF.

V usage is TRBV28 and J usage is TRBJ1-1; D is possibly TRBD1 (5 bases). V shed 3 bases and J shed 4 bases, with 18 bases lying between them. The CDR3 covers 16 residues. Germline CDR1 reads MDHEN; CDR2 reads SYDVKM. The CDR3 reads CASSFPGLLMGTEAFF. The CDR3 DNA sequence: TGTGCCAGCAGTTTTCCGGGACTACTAATGGGCACTGAAGCTTTCTTT.

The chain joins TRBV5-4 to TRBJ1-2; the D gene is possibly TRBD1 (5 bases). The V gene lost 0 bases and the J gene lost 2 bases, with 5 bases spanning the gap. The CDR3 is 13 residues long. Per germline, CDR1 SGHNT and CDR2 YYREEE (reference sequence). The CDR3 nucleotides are TGTGCCAGCAGCTTGGACAGGAACTATGGCTACACCTTC. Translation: CASSLDRNYGYTF.

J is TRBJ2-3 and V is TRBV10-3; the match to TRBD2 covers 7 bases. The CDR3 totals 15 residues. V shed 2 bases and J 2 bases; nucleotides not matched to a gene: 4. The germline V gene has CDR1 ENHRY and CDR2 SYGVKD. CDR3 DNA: TGTGCCATCAGTGAGACAGCGGGAAACACAGATACGCAGTATTTT. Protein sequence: CAISETAGNTDTQYF.

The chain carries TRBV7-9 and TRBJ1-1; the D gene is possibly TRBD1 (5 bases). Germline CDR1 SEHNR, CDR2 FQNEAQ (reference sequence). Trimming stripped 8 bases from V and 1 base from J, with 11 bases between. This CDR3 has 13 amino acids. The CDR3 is CASVARGNTEAFF. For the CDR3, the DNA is TGTGCCAGCGTTGCTAGGGGGAACACTGAAGCTTTCTTT.

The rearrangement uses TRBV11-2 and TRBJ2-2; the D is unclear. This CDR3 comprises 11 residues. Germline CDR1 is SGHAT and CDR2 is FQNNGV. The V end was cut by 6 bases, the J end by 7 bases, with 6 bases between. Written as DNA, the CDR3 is TGTGCCAGCAGGGCCAACGGGGAGCTGTTTTTT. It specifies CASRANGELFF.

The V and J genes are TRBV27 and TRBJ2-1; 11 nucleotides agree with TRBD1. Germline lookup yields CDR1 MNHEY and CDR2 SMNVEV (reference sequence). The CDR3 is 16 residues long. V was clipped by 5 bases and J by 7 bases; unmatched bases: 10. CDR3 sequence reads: CASSTSRTGGWNEQFF. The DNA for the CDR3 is TGTGCCAGCAGTACTTCCAGGACAGGGGGCTGGAATGAGCAGTTCTTC.

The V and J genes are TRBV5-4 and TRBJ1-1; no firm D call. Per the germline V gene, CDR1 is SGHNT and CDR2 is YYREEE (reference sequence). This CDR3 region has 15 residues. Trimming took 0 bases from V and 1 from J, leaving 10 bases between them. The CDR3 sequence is CASSLARATNTEAFF. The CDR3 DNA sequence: TGTGCCAGCAGCTTGGCGAGGGCGACGAACACTGAAGCTTTCTTT.

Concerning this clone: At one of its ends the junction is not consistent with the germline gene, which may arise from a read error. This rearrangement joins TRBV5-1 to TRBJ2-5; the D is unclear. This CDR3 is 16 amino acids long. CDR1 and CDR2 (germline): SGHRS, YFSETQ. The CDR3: CASSLAVGQPQEAQYF. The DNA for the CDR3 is TGCGCCAGCAGCTTGGCCGTCGGGCAGCCACAAGAGGCCCAGTACTTC.